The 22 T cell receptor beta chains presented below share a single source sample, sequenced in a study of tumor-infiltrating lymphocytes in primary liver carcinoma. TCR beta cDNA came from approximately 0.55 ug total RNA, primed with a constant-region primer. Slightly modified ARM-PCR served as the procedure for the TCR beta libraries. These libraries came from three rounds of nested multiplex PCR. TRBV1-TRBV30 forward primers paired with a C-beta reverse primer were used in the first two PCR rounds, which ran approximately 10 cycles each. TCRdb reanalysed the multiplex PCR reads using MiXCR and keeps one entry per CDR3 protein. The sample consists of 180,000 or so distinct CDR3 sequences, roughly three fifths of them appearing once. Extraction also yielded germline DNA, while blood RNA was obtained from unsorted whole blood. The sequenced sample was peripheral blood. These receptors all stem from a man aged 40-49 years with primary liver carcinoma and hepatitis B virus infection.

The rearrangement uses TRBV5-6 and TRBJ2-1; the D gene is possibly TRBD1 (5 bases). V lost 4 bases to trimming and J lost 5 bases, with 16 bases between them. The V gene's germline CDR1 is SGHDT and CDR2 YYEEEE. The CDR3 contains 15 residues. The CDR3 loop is CASSPDILANNEQFF. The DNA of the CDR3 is TGTGCCAGCAGCCCGGACATTCTGGCCAACAATGAGCAGTTCTTC.

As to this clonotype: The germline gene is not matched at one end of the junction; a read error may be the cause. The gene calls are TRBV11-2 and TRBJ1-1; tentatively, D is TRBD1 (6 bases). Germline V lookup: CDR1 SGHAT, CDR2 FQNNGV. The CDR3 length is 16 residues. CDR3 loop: CASSLGGHGGKTEAFF. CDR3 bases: TGTGCCAGTAGCTTAGGGGGACACGGGGGGAAGACTGAAGCTTTCTTT.

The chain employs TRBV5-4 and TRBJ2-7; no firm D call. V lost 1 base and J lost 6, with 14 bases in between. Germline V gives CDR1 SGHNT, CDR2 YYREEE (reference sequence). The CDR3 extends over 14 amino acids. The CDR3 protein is CASSLLGKSGEQYF. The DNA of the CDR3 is TGTGCCAGCAGCTTGCTGGGAAAATCGGGCGAGCAGTACTTC.

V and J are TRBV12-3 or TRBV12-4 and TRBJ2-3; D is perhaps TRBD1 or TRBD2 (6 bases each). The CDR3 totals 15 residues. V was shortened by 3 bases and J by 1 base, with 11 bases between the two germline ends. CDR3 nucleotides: TGTGCCAGCAGTTTGTTCGGGGGCGGCACAGATACGCAGTATTTT. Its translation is CASSLFGGGTDTQYF.

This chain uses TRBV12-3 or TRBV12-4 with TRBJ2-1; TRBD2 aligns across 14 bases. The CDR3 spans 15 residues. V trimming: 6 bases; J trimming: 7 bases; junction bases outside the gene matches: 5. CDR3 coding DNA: TGTGCCAGCAGGGCCGGGACTAGCGGGAGAAATGAGCAGTTCTTC. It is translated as CASRAGTSGRNEQFF.

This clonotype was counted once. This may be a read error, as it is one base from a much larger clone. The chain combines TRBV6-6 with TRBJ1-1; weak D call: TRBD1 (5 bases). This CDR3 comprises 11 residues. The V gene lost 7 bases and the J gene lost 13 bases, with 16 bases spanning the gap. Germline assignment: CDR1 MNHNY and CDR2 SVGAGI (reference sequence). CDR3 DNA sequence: TGTGCCAGCATTCTGGGGCGGAGTGTTTTCTTT. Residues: CASILGRSVFF.

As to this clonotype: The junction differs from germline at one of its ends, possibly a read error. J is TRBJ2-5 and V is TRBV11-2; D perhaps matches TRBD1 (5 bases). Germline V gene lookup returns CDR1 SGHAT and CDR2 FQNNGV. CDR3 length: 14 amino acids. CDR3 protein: CANSHRFPQETQYF. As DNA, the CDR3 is TGTGCCAACAGTCACAGGTTCCCGCAAGAGACCCAATACTTC.

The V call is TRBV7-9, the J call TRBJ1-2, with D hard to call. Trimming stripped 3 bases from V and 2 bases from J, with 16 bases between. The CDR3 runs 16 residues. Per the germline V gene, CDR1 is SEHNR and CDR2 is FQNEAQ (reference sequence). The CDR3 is CASSLGSIALNYGYTF. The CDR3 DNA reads TGTGCCAGCAGCTTGGGGAGTATAGCGTTGAACTATGGCTACACCTTC.

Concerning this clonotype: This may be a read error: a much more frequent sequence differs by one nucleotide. DNA for the CDR3: TGTGCCAGCAGCTTAGGTGCAGGGGGCTATGAAAAACTGCTTTTT. Translation: CASSLGAGGYEKLLF. The chain combines TRBV11-2 with TRBJ1-4; 8 bases are a match to TRBD1. Looked up from germline, CDR1 is SGHAT and CDR2 is FQNNGV. The CDR3 sequence is 15 residues long.

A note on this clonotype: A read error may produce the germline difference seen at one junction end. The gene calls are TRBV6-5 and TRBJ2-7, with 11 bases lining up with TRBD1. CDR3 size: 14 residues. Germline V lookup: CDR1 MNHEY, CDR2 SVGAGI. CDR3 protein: CASSWGTGGYEQNF. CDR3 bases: TGTGCCAGCAGTTGGGGGACAGGGGGTTACGAGCAGAACTTC.

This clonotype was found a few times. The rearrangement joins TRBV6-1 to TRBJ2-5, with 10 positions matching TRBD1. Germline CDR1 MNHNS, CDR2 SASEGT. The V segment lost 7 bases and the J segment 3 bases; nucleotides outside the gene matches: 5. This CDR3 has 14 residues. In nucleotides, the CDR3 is TGTGCCAGCATTCTTGGACAGGGGGAAGAGACCCAGTACTTC. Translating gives CASILGQGEETQYF.

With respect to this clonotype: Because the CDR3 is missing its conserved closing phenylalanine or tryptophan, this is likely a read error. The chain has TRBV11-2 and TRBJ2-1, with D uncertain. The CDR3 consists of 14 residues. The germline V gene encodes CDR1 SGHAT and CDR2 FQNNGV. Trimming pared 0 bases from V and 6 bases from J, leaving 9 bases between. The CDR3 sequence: CASSLEGSLNEQFL. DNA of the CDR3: TGTGCCAGCAGCTTAGAGGGCAGCCTCAATGAGCAGTTCCTC.

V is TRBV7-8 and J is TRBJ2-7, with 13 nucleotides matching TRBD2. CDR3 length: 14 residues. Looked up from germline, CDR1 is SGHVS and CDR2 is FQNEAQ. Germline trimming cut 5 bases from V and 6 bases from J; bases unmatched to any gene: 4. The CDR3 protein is CASSPTSGRTEQYF. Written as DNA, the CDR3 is TGTGCCAGCAGCCCGACTAGCGGGAGGACCGAGCAGTACTTC.

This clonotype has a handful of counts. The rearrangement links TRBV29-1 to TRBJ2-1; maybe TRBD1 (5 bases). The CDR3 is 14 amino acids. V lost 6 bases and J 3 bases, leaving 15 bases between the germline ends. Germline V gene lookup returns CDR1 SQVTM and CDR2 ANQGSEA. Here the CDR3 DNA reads TGCAGCGTGGGGCCTCCTTCCAGCTACAATGAGCAGTTCTTC. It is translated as CSVGPPSSYNEQFF.

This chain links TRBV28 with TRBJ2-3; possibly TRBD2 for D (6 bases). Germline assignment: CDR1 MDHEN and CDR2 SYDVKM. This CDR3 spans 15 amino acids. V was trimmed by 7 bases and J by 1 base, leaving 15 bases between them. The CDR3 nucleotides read TGTGCCAGCAACCCCTCACTAGCCCGCACAGATACGCAGTATTTT. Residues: CASNPSLARTDTQYF.

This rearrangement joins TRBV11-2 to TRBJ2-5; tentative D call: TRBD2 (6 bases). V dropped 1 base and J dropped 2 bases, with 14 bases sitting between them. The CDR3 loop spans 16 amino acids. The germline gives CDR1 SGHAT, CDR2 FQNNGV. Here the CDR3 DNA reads TGTGCCAGCAGCTTAGTCGGAGGGACGCAACAAGAGACCCAGTACTTC. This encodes CASSLVGGTQQETQYF.

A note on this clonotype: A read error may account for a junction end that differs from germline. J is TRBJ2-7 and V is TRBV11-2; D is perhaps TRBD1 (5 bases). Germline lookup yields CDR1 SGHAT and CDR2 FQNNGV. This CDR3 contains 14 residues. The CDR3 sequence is CASNSDRQSYGQYF. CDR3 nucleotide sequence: TGTGCCAGCAACTCAGACAGACAGAGTTACGGGCAGTACTTC.

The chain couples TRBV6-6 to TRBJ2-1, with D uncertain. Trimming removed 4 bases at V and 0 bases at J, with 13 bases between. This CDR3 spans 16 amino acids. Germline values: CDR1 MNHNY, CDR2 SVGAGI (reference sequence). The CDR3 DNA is TGTGCCAGCAGTTCTCCCTTCCTTGGCTCCTACAATGAGCAGTTCTTC. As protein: CASSSPFLGSYNEQFF.

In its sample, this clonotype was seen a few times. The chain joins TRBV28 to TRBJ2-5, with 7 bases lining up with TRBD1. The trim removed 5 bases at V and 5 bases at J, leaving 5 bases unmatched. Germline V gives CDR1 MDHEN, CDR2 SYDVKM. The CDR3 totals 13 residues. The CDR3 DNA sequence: TGTGCCAGCAGTAAACAGGGGAAGGAGACCCAGTACTTC. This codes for CASSKQGKETQYF.

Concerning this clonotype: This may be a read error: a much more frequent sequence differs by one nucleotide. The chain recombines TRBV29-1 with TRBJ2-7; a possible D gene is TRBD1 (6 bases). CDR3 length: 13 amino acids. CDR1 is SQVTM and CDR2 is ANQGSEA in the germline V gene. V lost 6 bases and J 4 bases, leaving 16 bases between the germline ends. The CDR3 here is CSVGPGHGYEQYF. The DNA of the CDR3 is TGCAGCGTAGGCCCGGGACATGGTTACGAGCAGTACTTC.

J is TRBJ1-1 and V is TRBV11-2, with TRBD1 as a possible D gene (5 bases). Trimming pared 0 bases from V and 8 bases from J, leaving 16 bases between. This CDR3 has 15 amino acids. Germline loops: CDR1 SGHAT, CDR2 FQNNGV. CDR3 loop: CASSLDLGGRTEAFF. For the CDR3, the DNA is TGTGCCAGCAGCTTAGATCTGGGGGGAAGGACCGAAGCTTTCTTT.

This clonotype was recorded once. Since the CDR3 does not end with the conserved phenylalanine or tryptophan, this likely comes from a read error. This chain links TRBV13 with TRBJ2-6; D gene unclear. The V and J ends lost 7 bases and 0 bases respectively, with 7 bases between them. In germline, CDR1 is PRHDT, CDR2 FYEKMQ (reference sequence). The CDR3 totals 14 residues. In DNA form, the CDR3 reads TGTGCCAGCACCCTCAACTCTGGGGCCAACGTCCTGACTTTA. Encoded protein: CASTLNSGANVLTL.